This T cell receptor (beta chain) originates from a study of T cell responses to AZD1222 COVID-19 vaccine. Study-level findings and limits: Researchers report vaccine-associated CD4 TCRs spanning spike, with dominance at 160-218 and 743-854. Recipients of AZD1222 seropositive at baseline numbered only five or six. Donors in the cohort were predominantly white British and more often female, and clonal diversity was possibly underestimated. Regions left unmutated in variants are reportedly the target of nearly half of spike-specific TCRs.

About this clone: Its antigen is still unknown.

The CDR3 consists of 16 residues. V was pared by 5 bases and J by 3 bases, with 10 bases of the junction left unmatched. CDR1 MDHEN and CDR2 SYDVKM come from the germline V gene. Produced via immunoSEQ multiplex PCR; TCRdb's table is partial and in-frame only. The sample holds 120,000 to 150,000 clones, 70% to 90% seen once. The source is an adult who received the AZD1222 COVID-19 vaccine. The source material was peripheral blood, sampled 28 days after the second AZD1222 dose. The rearrangement links TRBV28 to TRBJ2-7; 10 bases map to TRBD1. CDR3 protein: CASSPPMGQGNYEQYF. CDR3 nucleotides: TGTGCCAGCAGTCCGCCCATGGGACAGGGGAACTACGAGCAGTACTTC.